This TCR beta chain appears in the sequencing data of a study of cytomegalovirus exposure and HLA in healthy donors. Study observations and caveats: Most TCR beta V segments were productive about 87% or about 30% of the time in an earlier analysis. Reported performance of the classifier showed diagnosis of cytomegalovirus status with high specificity and sensitivity. A highly shared variant cluster was judged a likely technical artifact. Relative to the approximately 700-donor mean, N-insertions were reportedly fewer in an Asian-associated ancestry cluster in a later analysis.

The PCR was carried out with 60 Vbeta primers and 13 Jbeta primers. This table comes from immunoSEQ multiplex PCR, and its TCRdb copy is limited to in-frame clones, with some not included. The data show a few hundred thousand clones, approximately 80% seen once. Deletions cut 0 bases from V and 1 base from J, with 3 bases between. CDR1 and CDR2 from the germline V gene are MNHEY and SVGAGI. This CDR3 comprises 13 residues. Of note for this clone: Its antigen remains unknown.

The sequence was collected from a man aged 40-55 years in good health and CMV-seronegative. Specimen: PBMCs. The chain uses TRBV6-5 and TRBJ1-1; D is undetermined. The CDR3 loop is CASSYSRNTEAFF. In DNA, the CDR3 is TGTGCCAGCAGTTACTCGCGGAACACTGAAGCTTTCTTT.